This TCR beta chain originates from a study of cytomegalovirus exposure and HLA in healthy donors. Study-level findings and limits: The study designated 150 or so TCR beta chains cytomegalovirus-associated.

A word on this clone: Antigen unknown.

There are 13 residues in the CDR3. Trimming cost V 0 bases and J 6 bases, with 8 bases left between them. The V gene's germline CDR1 is SGHRS and CDR2 YFSETQ. 13 Jbeta primers and 60 Vbeta primers were used for the PCR. Only in-frame clones appear in the TCRdb table, and some are missing; sequencing was by immunoSEQ multiplex PCR. The sample contains approximately 110,000 clones, roughly 81% of which appear only once. This chain connects TRBV5-1 to TRBJ2-3; no firm D call. The sample consisted of PBMCs. The sequence derives from a woman in her 30s in good health and CMV-seronegative. CDR3 sequence (DNA): TGCGCCAGCAGCTTGGATGTTGAGGATACGCAGTATTTT. This sequence encodes CASSLDVEDTQYF.